A selection of T cell receptor beta chains follows, all from one sample in a study of shared clonotypes between healthy human individuals. Generated by immunoSEQ multiplex PCR, the TCRdb table keeps only in-frame clones and is missing some. The sample records 600,000 to 700,000 clones, around 78% being singletons. Sample: memory CD4+ T cells sorted from blood. The receptors were sampled from a woman aged 25 to 39 in good health. Each CDR3 is given without its conserved first and last residue. Fields, in order: J gene, V gene, clone size, CDR3 protein. The size of a clone is reported for some rows only, either as once, few or many, or as a class for expanded clones.

j_call: TRBJ2-3
v_call: TRBV27
clone_size: .
cdr3_aa: ASSLGGMSTDTQY

j_call: TRBJ1-1
v_call: TRBV28
clone_size: .
cdr3_aa: ASSFSDRGAF

j_call: TRBJ1-2
v_call: TRBV5-6
clone_size: .
cdr3_aa: ASRLTKTGNFDYT

j_call: TRBJ2-3
v_call: TRBV5-1
clone_size: .
cdr3_aa: ASSPRDPGLAGGTQY

j_call: TRBJ2-1
v_call: TRBV7-7
clone_size: .
cdr3_aa: ASSLGGEGEQF

j_call: TRBJ2-7
v_call: TRBV6-5
clone_size: .
cdr3_aa: ASSRGDGGRDEQY

j_call: TRBJ1-4
v_call: TRBV6-1
clone_size: .
cdr3_aa: ASSGPGRDEKLF

j_call: TRBJ2-5
v_call: TRBV11-3
clone_size: .
cdr3_aa: ASSLESGRDETQY

j_call: TRBJ1-5
v_call: TRBV28
clone_size: .
cdr3_aa: ASSPDRQRGNQPQH

j_call: TRBJ2-3
v_call: TRBV29-1
clone_size: few
cdr3_aa: SIKAGTSGRKGTDTQY

j_call: TRBJ1-6
v_call: TRBV7-2
clone_size: .
cdr3_aa: ASSPADVTISPLH

j_call: TRBJ2-5
v_call: TRBV9
clone_size: .
cdr3_aa: ASSVAPGLAEQETQY

j_call: TRBJ2-7
v_call: TRBV6-1
clone_size: .
cdr3_aa: ASTPHRDTYYEQY

j_call: TRBJ2-5
v_call: TRBV18
clone_size: once
cdr3_aa: ASSPPGGTGQETQY

j_call: TRBJ1-4
v_call: TRBV28
clone_size: .
cdr3_aa: ASSYQGAEKLF

j_call: TRBJ2-7
v_call: TRBV4-1
clone_size: many
cdr3_aa: ASSQSLADYEQY

j_call: TRBJ2-1
v_call: TRBV4-1
clone_size: once
cdr3_aa: APDRLSEQF

j_call: TRBJ2-5
v_call: TRBV5-1
clone_size: once
cdr3_aa: ASSPGTSGNRETQY

j_call: TRBJ1-5
v_call: TRBV18
clone_size: .
cdr3_aa: ASSPDSGQPQH

j_call: TRBJ1-5
v_call: TRBV19
clone_size: .
cdr3_aa: ASSPRLGNQPQH

j_call: TRBJ2-6
v_call: TRBV27
clone_size: .
cdr3_aa: ASSLQSGANVLT

j_call: TRBJ2-7
v_call: TRBV29-1
clone_size: few
cdr3_aa: SATGALSSYEQY

j_call: TRBJ1-4
v_call: TRBV19
clone_size: .
cdr3_aa: ASSTKSTGVPEKLF

j_call: TRBJ2-5
v_call: TRBV2
clone_size: .
cdr3_aa: ASNYKDLAGQETQY

j_call: TRBJ2-3
v_call: TRBV7-2
clone_size: .
cdr3_aa: ASTSYSTDTQY

j_call: TRBJ2-2
v_call: TRBV6-5
clone_size: .
cdr3_aa: ASQVTSNTGELF

j_call: TRBJ2-3
v_call: TRBV7-9
clone_size: .
cdr3_aa: ASSFLDRGDTQY

j_call: TRBJ1-2
v_call: TRBV19
clone_size: .
cdr3_aa: ASRRQVAYGYT

j_call: TRBJ1-5
v_call: TRBV7-2
clone_size: .
cdr3_aa: ASSLEVLSNQPQH

j_call: TRBJ2-5
v_call: TRBV2
clone_size: .
cdr3_aa: ASSPGTGMGETQY

j_call: TRBJ2-7
v_call: TRBV5-4
clone_size: .
cdr3_aa: ASSFGLAGDITYEQY

j_call: TRBJ2-1
v_call: TRBV19
clone_size: .
cdr3_aa: ASSRGNANEQF

j_call: TRBJ1-2
v_call: TRBV12-5
clone_size: once
cdr3_aa: ASGLGTRNYGYT

j_call: TRBJ2-1
v_call: TRBV25-1
clone_size: .
cdr3_aa: ASSDAYNEQF

j_call: TRBJ2-7
v_call: TRBV10-1
clone_size: .
cdr3_aa: ASSESKIPYVQY

j_call: TRBJ2-7
v_call: TRBV11-2
clone_size: few
cdr3_aa: ASSSGGGGYGLKNYEQY

j_call: TRBJ1-3
v_call: TRBV9
clone_size: .
cdr3_aa: ASSVLGRLSGNTIY

j_call: TRBJ2-7
v_call: TRBV28
clone_size: .
cdr3_aa: ATGTSHTYEQY

j_call: TRBJ2-7
v_call: TRBV12-1
clone_size: .
cdr3_aa: ASSLGQIRVDEQY

j_call: TRBJ2-7
v_call: TRBV7-2
clone_size: .
cdr3_aa: ASSLVASEIYEQY

j_call: TRBJ2-1
v_call: TRBV10-1
clone_size: .
cdr3_aa: ASSPGPYNEQF

j_call: TRBJ2-7
v_call: TRBV15
clone_size: .
cdr3_aa: ATSFAGHTYEQY

j_call: TRBJ2-2
v_call: TRBV5-6
clone_size: few
cdr3_aa: ASSPGLAGGHTGELF

j_call: TRBJ2-2
v_call: TRBV7-9
clone_size: .
cdr3_aa: ASRENLGGANTGELF

j_call: TRBJ2-3
v_call: TRBV5-1
clone_size: .
cdr3_aa: ASSRDKLSSTDTQY

j_call: TRBJ1-1
v_call: TRBV6-1
clone_size: .
cdr3_aa: ASSESRTGSTEAF

j_call: TRBJ2-2
v_call: TRBV7-9
clone_size: .
cdr3_aa: ASSSSLNTGELF

j_call: TRBJ2-5
v_call: TRBV7-9
clone_size: .
cdr3_aa: ASSLGGVETQY